This TCR beta chain was observed in a study of blood T cell repertoires in COVID-19. As for the study in general: T cells, B-cell-depleted T cells, or PBMCs provided the cDNA or gDNA that served as material.

Assay: immunoSEQ multiplex PCR; the TCRdb copy retains only in-frame clones and omits some. This sample has some 150,000 clones, with 70% to 90% found just once. V lost 1 base to trimming and J lost 7 bases, with 19 bases between them. The CDR3 contains 16 residues. Germline assignment: CDR1 SGHNT and CDR2 YENEEA. Source material: peripheral blood. The sequence derives from a man aged 45-60 years with acute or convalescent COVID-19. The rearrangement links TRBV11-3 to TRBJ2-5, with D possibly TRBD2 on 6 matching bases. CDR3 sequence (DNA): TGTGCCAGCAGCTTAGGGGACCGTTCGTCCGGGGGGACCCAGTACTTC. This codes for CASSLGDRSSGGTQYF.